Following are 27 T cell receptor beta chains from one sample sequenced in a study of blood T cell repertoires in COVID-19. TCRdb's table, derived via immunoSEQ multiplex PCR, lists solely in-frame clones and lacks some. The sample lists about 49,000 clones, 87% seen once, with 2% to 2.5% in the top ten. Sequenced material: peripheral blood. These receptors were obtained from an elderly woman with COVID-19, enrolled during active disease.

The J gene is TRBJ1-1, the V gene TRBV10-3, with 9 bases aligning to TRBD1. CDR1 and CDR2 from the germline V gene are ENHRY and SYGVKD. This CDR3 contains 13 residues. V lost 10 bases to trimming and J lost 4 bases; unmatched junction nucleotides: 7. CDR3 region: CANRDREGTEAFF. CDR3 DNA: TGTGCCAACCGGGACAGGGAGGGCACTGAAGCTTTCTTT.

The rearrangement joins TRBV12-5 to TRBJ1-1; D is unresolved. V shed 1 base and J shed 0 bases, with 15 bases lying between them. This CDR3 is built from 17 residues. Germline V CDR1 and CDR2: LGHNT, FRNRAP. CDR3 loop: CASGLALGDLMNTEAFF. CDR3 nucleotide sequence: TGTGCTAGTGGTTTGGCCCTTGGAGACCTAATGAACACTGAAGCTTTCTTT.

In its sample, this clone was seen a few times. The chain combines TRBV28 with TRBJ2-7, with unresolved D. CDR1 MDHEN and CDR2 SYDVKM come from the germline V gene. Trimming shortened V by 6 bases and J by 6 bases, and 15 bases separated the two germline ends. This CDR3 contains 13 residues. The CDR3 loop is CASRVHGLGEQYF. The CDR3 DNA sequence: TGTGCCAGCAGAGTCCACGGGTTGGGCGAGCAGTACTTC.

This chain uses TRBV18 with TRBJ2-7; perhaps TRBD1 as D (6 bases). V shed 4 bases and J shed 3 bases, with 10 bases lying between them. CDR3 length equals 13 residues. Germline CDR1 KGHSH, CDR2 LQKENI. CDR3 sequence (DNA): TGTGCCAGCTCACTCGCGGACAGCTACGAGCAGTACTTC. Protein sequence: CASSLADSYEQYF.

This rearrangement joins TRBV30 to TRBJ2-3, with 7 bases fitting TRBD1. The CDR3 length is 14 residues. V dropped 7 bases and J dropped 0; count of bases not matched to a gene: 7. Germline V gene data show CDR1 as GTSNPN and CDR2 as SVGIG (reference sequence). The CDR3 DNA reads TGTGCCTCCTCAAGGGGGCCTAGCACAGATACGCAGTATTTT. This translates into CASSRGPSTDTQYF.

This clone showed up just a few times. This chain links TRBV5-6 with TRBJ2-7; 7 bases match TRBD1. The V and J ends lost 6 bases and 2 bases, in that order; junction bases with no gene match: 5. CDR1 is SGHDT and CDR2 is YYEEEE in the germline V gene. This CDR3 spans 13 amino acids. CDR3 amino acids: CASTLGQTYEQYF. In DNA, the CDR3 is TGTGCCAGCACGCTGGGACAGACCTACGAGCAGTACTTC.

The chain couples TRBV7-3 to TRBJ1-1, with D perhaps TRBD1 (6 bases). The CDR3 totals 13 residues. Germline V CDR1 and CDR2: SGHTA, FQGTGA. Trimming cost V 6 bases and J 0 bases, with 8 bases left between them. Here the CDR3 reads CASRQGLNTEAFF. CDR3 bases: TGTGCCAGCAGACAGGGTCTGAACACTGAAGCTTTCTTT. The full variable domain, its missing parts supplied by reference TRBV7-3 and TRBJ1-1, is GAGVSQTPSNKVTEKGKYVELRCDPISGHTALYWYRQSLGQGPEFLIYFQGTGAADDSGLPNDRFFAVRPEGSVSTLKIQRTERGDSAVYLCASRQGLNTEAFFGQGTRLTVV.

This clone was seen more than once but under ten times. J is TRBJ1-5 and V is TRBV19, with 7 bases identical to TRBD1. Germline assignment: CDR1 LNHDA and CDR2 SQIVND (reference sequence). The V segment lost 6 bases and the J segment 3 bases; nucleotides outside the gene matches: 11. This CDR3 has 16 residues. CDR3 in amino acids: CASSQRQGLINQPQHF. The CDR3 DNA reads as TGTGCCAGTAGCCAGCGACAGGGACTCATCAATCAGCCCCAGCATTTT. Full variable domain (rest looked up from reference TRBV19 and TRBJ1-5): DGGITQSPKYLFRKEGQNVTLSCEQNLNHDAMYWYRQDPGQGLRLIYYSQIVNDFQKGDIAEGYSVSREKKESFPLTVTSAQKNPTAFYLCASSQRQGLINQPQHFGDGTRLSIL.

This chain uses TRBV18 with TRBJ1-4; D is perhaps TRBD1 (6 bases). From germline, CDR1 is KGHSH and CDR2 LQKENI. The CDR3 loop spans 16 amino acids. Trimming removed 5 bases from V and 4 bases from J, with 17 bases in between. CDR3 amino acids: CASSSYRTELNEKLFF. In DNA form, the CDR3 reads TGTGCCAGCTCATCATATCGGACAGAGCTTAATGAAAAACTGTTTTTT.

The chain has TRBV7-3 and TRBJ2-2, with D perhaps matching TRBD1 (6 bases). This CDR3 has 14 amino acids. Germline CDR1 SGHTA, CDR2 FQGTGA. The V end was cut by 5 bases, the J end by 2 bases, with 9 bases between. This CDR3 reads CASSRTVNTGELFF. DNA for the CDR3: TGTGCCAGCAGCCGGACAGTAAACACCGGGGAGCTGTTTTTT.

The chain joins TRBV5-1 to TRBJ2-1; 16 bases align to TRBD2. Trimming cost V 8 bases and J 7 bases; bases outside gene matches: 12. Germline loops: CDR1 SGHRS, CDR2 YFSETQ. CDR3 length equals 17 residues. CDR3 bases: TGCGCCAGTTCGGGACTAGCGGGAGGGCCGGAAAGAAATGAGCAGTTCTTC. Its protein is CASSGLAGGPERNEQFF.

By sample share, this clone is medium-sized (0.01 to 0.1%). This rearrangement joins TRBV5-4 to TRBJ2-1, with 8 bases lining up with TRBD2. Germline V gene sequence: CDR1 SGHNT, CDR2 YYREEE (reference sequence). J lost 6 bases, V lost 6 bases, and 11 bases had no gene match. The CDR3 covers 15 residues. CDR3 sequence reads: CASNSGLEGGNEQFF. The CDR3, as DNA: TGTGCCAGCAACTCGGGACTAGAAGGAGGCAATGAGCAGTTCTTC.

This chain connects TRBV29-1 to TRBJ2-7; 10 bases line up with TRBD1. The length of the CDR3 is 14 residues. CDR1 is SQVTM, CDR2 ANQGSEA, per germline. Unmatched junction bases numbered 9, after V lost 6 bases and J lost 4 bases. CDR3 sequence reads: CSVEPGQGTYEQYF. The DNA of the CDR3 is TGCAGCGTCGAGCCGGGACAGGGGACTTACGAGCAGTACTTC.

This clone has a single count. This sequence joins TRBV19 and TRBJ1-5, with D maybe TRBD1 (6 bases). The CDR3 totals 14 residues. Germline lookup yields CDR1 LNHDA and CDR2 SQIVND (reference sequence). V dropped 5 bases and J dropped 5 bases, with 13 bases sitting between them. CDR3 coding DNA: TGTGCCAGTAGTCGTTGGGACACTGATCAGCCCCAGCATTTT. Translation gives CASSRWDTDQPQHF.

The J gene is TRBJ2-5, the V gene TRBV11-2; 9 bases line up with TRBD1. V shed 5 bases, J shed 5 bases, and the junction held 6 bases outside the gene matches. This CDR3 is built from 14 residues. CDR1 SGHAT and CDR2 FQNNGV come from the germline V gene. In nucleotides, the CDR3 is TGTGCCAGCAGCGCCGACAGGGGGATGGAGACCCAGTACTTC. This encodes CASSADRGMETQYF.

V is TRBV10-1 and J is TRBJ2-1; 8 bases are shared with TRBD1. Trimming cost V 4 bases and J 6 bases; bases outside gene matches: 11. The germline gives CDR1 WNHNN, CDR2 SYGVQD (reference sequence). The CDR3 sequence is 16 residues long. The CDR3 sequence is CASSVDQGARANEQFF. CDR3 DNA sequence: TGCGCCAGCAGTGTGGATCAGGGGGCGCGGGCCAATGAGCAGTTCTTC.

The chain's CDR3 is CATSDATRTEGHGYTF. The CDR3 DNA sequence: TGTGCCACCAGTGATGCAACCCGGACGGAGGGTCATGGCTACACCTTC. The J gene is TRBJ1-2, the V gene TRBV24-1; D call uncertain. With 3 bases removed from V and 6 bases from J, the gap between germline ends came to 19 bases. CDR1 is KGHDR and CDR2 is SFDVKD in the germline V gene. The CDR3 is 16 amino acids.

The J gene is TRBJ2-3, the V gene TRBV5-1; D gene ambiguous. The CDR3 runs to 14 residues. The V gene's germline CDR1 is SGHRS and CDR2 YFSETQ. The V end lost 0 bases, the J end lost 6 bases, and 11 bases lay between the germline ends. CDR3 residues: CASSLGRTGDTQYF. Here the CDR3 DNA reads TGCGCCAGCAGCTTGGGGAGAACGGGTGATACGCAGTATTTT.

The rearrangement links TRBV6-6 to TRBJ2-5, with D unresolved. This CDR3 spans 13 amino acids. Germline V CDR1 and CDR2: MNHNY, SVGAGI (reference sequence). Trimming pared 2 bases from V and 2 bases from J, leaving 6 bases between. The CDR3 sequence is CASSYIGQETQYF. CDR3 DNA sequence: TGTGCCAGCAGTTACATCGGGCAAGAGACCCAGTACTTC.

The chain combines TRBV5-1 with TRBJ2-3, with 8 bases identical to TRBD2. J was trimmed by 2 bases and V by 4 bases; bases with no gene match: 6. The CDR3 has 15 residues. Looked up from germline, CDR1 is SGHRS and CDR2 is YFSETQ. CDR3 bases: TGCGCCAGCAGCCCACGCGGGGGGCACACAGATACGCAGTATTTT. Encoded protein: CASSPRGGHTDTQYF.

The chain has TRBV5-5 and TRBJ2-1, with a possible D match to TRBD1 (5 bases). Germline V gene sequence: CDR1 SGHKS, CDR2 YYEKEE (reference sequence). There are 13 residues in the CDR3. V was cut by 6 bases and J by 9 bases, with 16 bases left in between. CDR3 amino acids: CASTGQSQSEQFF. Here the CDR3 DNA reads TGTGCCAGCACCGGACAATCCCAAAGTGAGCAGTTCTTC.

The chain carries TRBV6-6 and TRBJ1-1; D may be TRBD1 (5 bases). The CDR3 runs 16 residues. The germline V gene has CDR1 MNHNY and CDR2 SVGAGI (reference sequence). The V end was cut by 0 bases, the J end by 5 bases, with 16 bases between. DNA of the CDR3: TGTGCCAGCAGTTACTCGACGATAGGGGAAGTAACTGAAGCTTTCTTT. Translation gives CASSYSTIGEVTEAFF.

V usage is TRBV15 and J usage is TRBJ1-4; no clear D gene. The CDR3 length is 13 residues. Looked up from germline, CDR1 is LNHNV and CDR2 is YYDKDF (reference sequence). Trimming cost V 0 bases and J 8 bases, with 7 bases left between them. The CDR3 loop is CATSRDLAEKLFF. Written as DNA, the CDR3 is TGTGCCACCAGCAGAGATCTTGCGGAAAAACTGTTTTTT.

This clone was seen just once. The chain couples TRBV27 to TRBJ1-4, with 7 bases matching TRBD1. CDR3 length: 16 residues. Germline V gene sequence: CDR1 MNHEY, CDR2 SMNVEV (reference sequence). V dropped 3 bases and J dropped 3; count of bases not matched to a gene: 7. The CDR3 protein is CASSLAHRGPNEKLFF. The CDR3 DNA is TGTGCCAGCAGTTTGGCACACAGGGGACCTAATGAAAAACTGTTTTTT.

The J gene is TRBJ2-7, the V gene TRBV23-1; 7 bases fit TRBD1. TRBV23-1 is placed among ORFs of uncertain function. The V and J ends lost 4 bases and 3 bases, in that order; junction bases with no gene match: 6. This CDR3 has 14 residues. CDR3: CASSRLSGGYEQYF. The DNA of the CDR3 is TGCGCCAGCAGTCGCCTCTCAGGGGGCTACGAGCAGTACTTC.

The chain carries TRBV2 and TRBJ2-7; 8 bases align to TRBD2. With 3 bases clipped from V and 1 base from J, the junction kept 5 bases outside the gene matches. CDR3 length equals 15 residues. Germline CDR1 reads SNHLY; CDR2 reads FYNNEI. This CDR3 is CASSEQRGPSYEQYF. The CDR3 region has the DNA TGTGCCAGCAGTGAGCAGCGGGGGCCTTCCTACGAGCAGTACTTC.

The gene calls are TRBV9 and TRBJ1-1, with TRBD1 matching 7 bases. The CDR3 extends over 15 amino acids. Trimming at V came to 3 bases and at J to 2 bases, leaving 7 bases not matched to a gene. Germline CDR1 reads SGDLS; CDR2 reads YYNGEE. In nucleotides, the CDR3 is TGTGCCAGCAGCGAGATTCGACAGGGCAACACTGAAGCTTTCTTT. Protein: CASSEIRQGNTEAFF.